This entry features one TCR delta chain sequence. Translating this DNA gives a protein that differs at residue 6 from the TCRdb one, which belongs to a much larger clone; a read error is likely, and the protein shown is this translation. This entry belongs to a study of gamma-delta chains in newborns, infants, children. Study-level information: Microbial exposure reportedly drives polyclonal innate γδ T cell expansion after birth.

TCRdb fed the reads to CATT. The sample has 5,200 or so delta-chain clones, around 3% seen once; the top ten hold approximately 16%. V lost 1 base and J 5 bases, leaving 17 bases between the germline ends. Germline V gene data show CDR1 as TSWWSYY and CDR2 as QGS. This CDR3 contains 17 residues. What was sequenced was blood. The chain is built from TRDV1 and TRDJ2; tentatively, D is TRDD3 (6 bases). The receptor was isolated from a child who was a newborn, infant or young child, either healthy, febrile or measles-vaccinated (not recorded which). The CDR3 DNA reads TGTGCTCTTGGGGAACCAGGGGGACCACCATTTACAGCACAACTCTTCTTT. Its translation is CALGEPGGPPFTAQLFF.